Below are 8 T cell receptor beta chains sequenced from a single sample in a study of T cells after yellow fever vaccination. TCRdb processed the 5' RACE reads anew with MiXCR; each CDR3 protein has one entry. The table records about 140,000 distinct CDR3 sequences, 7.7% of them present only once. Sequenced here: CD4+ T cells sorted from PBMCs, sampled 5 days after the yellow fever booster vaccination. All receptors derive from a man under 40 who received the YFV17D yellow fever vaccine.

The chain recombines TRBV6-5 with TRBJ1-2, with a weak D call TRBD1 (5 bases). Germline V gives CDR1 MNHEY, CDR2 SVGAGI. V was cut by 1 base and J by 2 bases, with 8 bases left in between. The CDR3 contains 14 residues. The CDR3 sequence is CASSYLGGNYGYTF. The CDR3 nucleotides are TGTGCCAGCAGTTACTTGGGGGGAAACTATGGCTACACCTTC.

This clonotype was seen repeatedly, ten times or more. The chain couples TRBV28 to TRBJ2-7; D is undetermined. This CDR3 comprises 14 residues. Germline lookup yields CDR1 MDHEN and CDR2 SYDVKM. With 9 bases removed from V and 2 bases from J, the gap between germline ends came to 17 bases. CDR3 loop: CARTPETSPYEQYF. CDR3 DNA: TGTGCCAGGACCCCGGAAACCAGTCCCTACGAGCAGTACTTC.

This clonotype was detected ten times or more. The chain recombines TRBV7-2 with TRBJ2-1, with 7 bases identical to TRBD2. Germline V gives CDR1 SGHTA, CDR2 FQGNSA. The CDR3 has 14 amino acids. With 5 bases clipped from V and 3 bases from J, the junction kept 4 bases outside the gene matches. The CDR3 reads CASSRDYYYNEQFF. CDR3 bases: TGTGCCAGCAGCCGGGACTACTACTACAATGAGCAGTTCTTC.

This clonotype was counted at least ten times. The CDR3 region is CACGGANEQYF. The CDR3 region has the DNA TGTGCCTGTGGAGGGGCCAACGAGCAGTACTTC. This chain connects TRBV12-3 or TRBV12-4 to TRBJ2-7; a possible D gene is TRBD2 (6 bases). V dropped 11 bases and J dropped 5 bases, with 13 bases sitting between them. The CDR3 runs 11 residues.

There are many counts of this clonotype. This chain uses TRBV11-3 with TRBJ2-2, with TRBD2 matching over 13 bases. The length of the CDR3 is 17 residues. Germline-derived CDR1 and CDR2 are SGHNT and YENEEA. Trimming at V came to 4 bases and at J to 1 base, leaving 3 bases not matched to a gene. As DNA, the CDR3 is TGTGCCAGCAGCTCAGGGACTAGCGGGATGAACACCGGGGAGCTGTTTTTT. Its protein is CASSSGTSGMNTGELFF.

In this sample, this clonotype turned up many times. This chain uses TRBV7-2 with TRBJ2-3; 9 bases align to TRBD2. The CDR3 runs 17 residues. J gave up 1 base and V 1 base, and 6 bases lay outside the gene matches. In germline, CDR1 is SGHTA, CDR2 FQGNSA. CDR3 protein: CASSLGGRVFGTDTQYF. The CDR3 nucleotides are TGTGCCAGCAGCTTAGGCGGGAGGGTTTTTGGCACAGATACGCAGTATTTT.

This clonotype has a count of ten or more. This sequence joins TRBV20-1 and TRBJ2-5; D may correspond to TRBD1 or TRBD2 (7 bases each). This CDR3 is built from 14 residues. Germline-derived CDR1 and CDR2 are DFQATT and SNEGSKA (reference sequence). V lost 5 bases to trimming and J lost 5 bases, with 18 bases between them. The CDR3 here is CSAPKTGRGETQYF. CDR3 bases: TGCAGTGCTCCCAAGACAGGGCGGGGGGAGACCCAGTACTTC.

This clonotype was seen repeatedly, ten times or more. CDR3 amino acids: CASSTGLTSTDTQYF. DNA for the CDR3: TGCGCCAGCAGCACGGGACTCACCAGCACAGATACGCAGTATTTT. This rearrangement joins TRBV5-1 to TRBJ2-3; a weak D match, TRBD2 (6 bases). The V gene's germline CDR1 is SGHRS and CDR2 YFSETQ. CDR3 size: 15 residues. Trimming cost V 4 bases and J 0 bases, with 12 bases left between them.